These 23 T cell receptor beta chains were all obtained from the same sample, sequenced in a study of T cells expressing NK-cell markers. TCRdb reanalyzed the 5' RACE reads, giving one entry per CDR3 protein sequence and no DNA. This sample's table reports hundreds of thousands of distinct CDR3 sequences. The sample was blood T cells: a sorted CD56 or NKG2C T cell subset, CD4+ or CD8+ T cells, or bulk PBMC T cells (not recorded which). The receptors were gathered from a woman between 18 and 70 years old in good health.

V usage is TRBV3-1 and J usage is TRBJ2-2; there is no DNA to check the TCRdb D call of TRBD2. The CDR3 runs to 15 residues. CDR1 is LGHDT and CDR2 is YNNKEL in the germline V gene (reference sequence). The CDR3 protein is CASSRARGDTGELFF.

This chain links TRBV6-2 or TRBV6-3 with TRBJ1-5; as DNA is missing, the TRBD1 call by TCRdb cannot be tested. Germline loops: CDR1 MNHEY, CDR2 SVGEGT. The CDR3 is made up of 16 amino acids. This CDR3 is CASSYSGQGINQPQHF.

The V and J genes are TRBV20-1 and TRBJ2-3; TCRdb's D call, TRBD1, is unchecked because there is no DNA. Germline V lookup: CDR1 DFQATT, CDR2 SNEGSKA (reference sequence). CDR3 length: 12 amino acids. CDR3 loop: CSPGQATDTQYF.

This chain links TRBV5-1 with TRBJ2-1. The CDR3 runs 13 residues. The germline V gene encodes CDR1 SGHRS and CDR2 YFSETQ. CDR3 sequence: CASRIASYNEQFF.

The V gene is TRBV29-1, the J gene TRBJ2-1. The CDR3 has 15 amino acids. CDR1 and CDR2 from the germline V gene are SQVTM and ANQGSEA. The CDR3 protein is CSVVYVGPLDDEQFF.

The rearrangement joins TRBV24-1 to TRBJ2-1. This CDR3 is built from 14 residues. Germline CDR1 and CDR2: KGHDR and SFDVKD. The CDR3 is CATSDSRSYNEQFF.

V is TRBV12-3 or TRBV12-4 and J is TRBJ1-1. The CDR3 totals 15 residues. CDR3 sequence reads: CASSLRAERVTEAFF.

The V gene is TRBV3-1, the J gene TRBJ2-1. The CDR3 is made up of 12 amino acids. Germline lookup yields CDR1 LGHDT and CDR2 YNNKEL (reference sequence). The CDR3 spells CASSQGLREQFF.

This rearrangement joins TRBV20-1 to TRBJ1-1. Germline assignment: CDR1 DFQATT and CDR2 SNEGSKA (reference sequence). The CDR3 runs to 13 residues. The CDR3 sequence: CSAHGGAVTEAFF.

CDR3 sequence reads: CSALDARGNYGYTF. The chain uses TRBV20-1 and TRBJ1-2; TCRdb indicates TRBD1, and absent DNA this call remains unverified. Germline V gene lookup returns CDR1 DFQATT and CDR2 SNEGSKA (reference sequence). The CDR3 totals 14 residues.

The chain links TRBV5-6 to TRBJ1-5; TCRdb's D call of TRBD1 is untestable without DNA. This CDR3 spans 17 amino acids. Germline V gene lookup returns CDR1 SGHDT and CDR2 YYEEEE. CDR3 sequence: CASSLGPGARSNQPQHF.

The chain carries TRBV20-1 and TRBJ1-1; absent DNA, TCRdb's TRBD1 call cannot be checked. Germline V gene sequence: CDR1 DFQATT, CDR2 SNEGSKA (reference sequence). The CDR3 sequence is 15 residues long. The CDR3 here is CSARDTGAVDTEAFF.

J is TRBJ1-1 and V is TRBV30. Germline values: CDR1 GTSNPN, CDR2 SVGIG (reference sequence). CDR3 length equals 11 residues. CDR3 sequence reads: CAWRENTEAFF.

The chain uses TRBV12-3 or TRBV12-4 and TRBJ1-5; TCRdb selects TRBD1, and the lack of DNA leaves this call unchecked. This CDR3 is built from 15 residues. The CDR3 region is CASRLLQGGNQPQHF.

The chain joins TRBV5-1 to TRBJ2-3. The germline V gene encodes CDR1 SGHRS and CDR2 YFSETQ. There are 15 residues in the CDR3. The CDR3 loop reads CASSWDRSSTDTQYF.

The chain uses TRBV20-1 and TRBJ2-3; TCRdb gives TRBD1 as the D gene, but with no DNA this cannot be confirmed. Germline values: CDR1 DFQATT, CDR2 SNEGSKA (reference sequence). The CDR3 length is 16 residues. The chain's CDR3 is CSASPGLADYTDTQYF.

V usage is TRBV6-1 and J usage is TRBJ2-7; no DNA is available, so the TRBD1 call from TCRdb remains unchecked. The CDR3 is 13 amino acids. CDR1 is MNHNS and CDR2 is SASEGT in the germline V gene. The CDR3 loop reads CASKDRWLYEQYF.

The CDR3 loop is CASSPRDRFRPGTDTQYF. The chain is built from TRBV27 and TRBJ2-3; the D call from TCRdb, TRBD1, cannot be confirmed without DNA. The CDR3 loop spans 18 amino acids. Germline CDR1 MNHEY, CDR2 SMNVEV (reference sequence).

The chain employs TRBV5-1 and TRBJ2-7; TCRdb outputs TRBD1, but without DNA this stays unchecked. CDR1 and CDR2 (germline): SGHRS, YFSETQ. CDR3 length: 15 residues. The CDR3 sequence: CASSLRDRATYEQYF.

The CDR3 loop is CASSRQGENQETQYF. The chain employs TRBV28 and TRBJ2-5; TCRdb selects TRBD1, and the lack of DNA leaves this call unchecked. In germline, CDR1 is MDHEN, CDR2 SYDVKM. The CDR3 loop spans 15 amino acids.

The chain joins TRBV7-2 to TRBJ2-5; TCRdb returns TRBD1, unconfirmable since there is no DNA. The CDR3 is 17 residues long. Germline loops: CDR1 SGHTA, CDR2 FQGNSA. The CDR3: CASSLSPSWGIQETQYF.

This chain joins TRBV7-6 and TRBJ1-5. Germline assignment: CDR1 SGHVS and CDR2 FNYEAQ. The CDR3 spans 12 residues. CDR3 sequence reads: CASSLGEGRQHF.

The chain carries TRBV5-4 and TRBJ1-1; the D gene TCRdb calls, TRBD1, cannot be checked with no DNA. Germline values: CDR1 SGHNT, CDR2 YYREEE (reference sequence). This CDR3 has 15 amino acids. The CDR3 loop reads CASSPRTGMSNVAFF.